The clone carrying this T cell receptor beta chain was observed at least ten times. Its antigen is unidentified. This record comes from a study of T-cell reconstitution after alpha-beta-depleted transplantation in children. General observations from the study: Alpha-beta T cells about two months after transplant reportedly derived from several hundred expanded graft clones. Surviving thymic progenitors and recipient T cells were the source of high TCRbeta diversity at day 60 in some patients. T-cell numbers and diversity, one year after transplant, stemmed largely from T cells that were newly produced.

The authors prepared the TCRbeta library with unique molecular identifiers. One entry per CDR3 protein results from TCRdb running MiXCR on the PCR reads. There are roughly 340,000 distinct CDR3 sequences in the sample; under 20% occur only once, and roughly 40% lies in the top ten. Germline loops: CDR1 SQVTM, CDR2 ANQGSEA. Trimming shortened V by 6 bases and J by 3 bases, and 17 bases separated the two germline ends. The CDR3 is made up of 14 amino acids. The clonotype originates from a male patient aged 2 to 9 who had a stem cell transplant for acute lymphoblastic leukemia, so the T cells may come from the graft donor. The material sequenced was PBMCs, mostly from graft donor cells, taken 360 days after TCRalphabeta/CD19-depleted stem cell transplant. The V and J genes are TRBV29-1 and TRBJ1-1; no firm D call. The chain's CDR3 is CSVDPPVGYTEAFF. CDR3 nucleotide sequence: TGCAGCGTGGACCCCCCAGTGGGCTACACTGAAGCTTTCTTT. Supplemented by reference TRBV29-1 and TRBJ1-1, the full variable domain reads SAVISQKPSRDICQRGTSLTIQCQVDSQVTMMFWYRQQPGQSLTLIATANQGSEATYESGFVIDKFPISRPNLTFSTLTVSNMSPEDSSIYLCSVDPPVGYTEAFFGQGTRLTVV.